This TCR beta chain comes out of a study of a mutant IDH1 vaccine in newly diagnosed glioma. Study as a whole: Following radiotherapy alone, or alongside temozolomide cycles, vaccination was started after an interval of 4-6 weeks. Previous treatment comprised radiotherapy, temozolomide, or both, mostly both. Patients under treatment included approximately 60% males and around 38% females and had a mean age of approximately 43 years. Whole-study results and caveats: Among top peripheral T cell clonotypes, changes seemed unrelated to pseudoprogression.

In regard to this clone: Antigen unknown.

J gave up 8 bases and V 4 bases, and 10 bases lay outside the gene matches. CDR1 and CDR2 (germline): SGHRS, YFSETQ. The CDR3 loop spans 16 amino acids. Sequencing was performed with immunoSEQ multiplex PCR; in TCRdb, only in-frame clones are kept and a portion is missing. The sample has about 60,000 clones; about four fifths are singletons. The time point denotes: week 11, during vaccination. Vaccinated patients received 300 ug of mutant IDH1 20-mer peptide per dose, with topical imiquimod. This chain joins TRBV5-1 and TRBJ2-1; 12 positions agree with TRBD2. The sample was PBMCs, taken from a glioma patient whose treatment included an IDH1 peptide vaccine. The receptor was isolated from a man aged 25-45 years with glioma. CDR3 nucleotides: TGCGCCAGCAGCCCCCTAGCGGGAGGGCCTGTCGATGAGCAGTTCTTC. This encodes CASSPLAGGPVDEQFF.